This TCR beta chain was identified in a study of T cells in localized non-small cell lung cancer. Generated by immunoSEQ multiplex PCR, the TCRdb table keeps only in-frame clones and is missing some. Among around 25,000 clones listed, less than 90% were seen once. This clone was counted between two and nine times. Its antigen is as yet unknown. Regarding the study as a whole: Of the tissues analyzed, uninvolved adjacent lung showed maximal T cell clonality, greater than tumor. Longer overall survival was seen with higher T cell density measured in blood. Turning up in adjacent lung were a median about 61 of the top 100 tumor clones. Heterogeneity cannot be ruled out, as sequencing used one tumor region only.

CDR3 length: 11 residues. The V gene lost 7 bases and the J gene lost 10 bases, with 13 bases spanning the gap. CDR1 is LNHDA, CDR2 SQIVND, per germline (reference sequence). V and J are TRBV19 and TRBJ1-1; TRBD1 might be the D (5 bases). This receptor was identified in a woman aged 35 to 75 with stage I lung adenocarcinoma. The source material was peripheral blood, sampled before any cancer treatment. The CDR3 DNA is TGTGCCAGTATGGGACCTAATACAGCTTTCTTT. This gives the protein CASMGPNTAFF.